Presented here are 10 T cell receptor beta chains from one specimen sequenced in a study of identical twins (dated by TCRdb to 2016 to 2018). Libraries came from 5' RACE. Sequencing instrument: Illumina HiSeq 2000. TCRdb passed the public sequencing reads through fastp at Q25 and MiXCR, retaining productive beta sequences. Rows merge per CDR3 protein into single entries with the most common DNA and genes. For this sample there are fewer than 450,000 distinct CDR3 sequences; roughly 9% appear just once. The ten largest clones represent 7.5% to 9.5% of the sample. Sequences were obtained from naive T cells sorted from blood. This sample's cell subset or site label indicates: cells isolated with a human naive T-cell isolation kit. The receptors were sampled from a woman aged 45 to 65 in good health.

The chain recombines TRBV27 with TRBJ2-1, with TRBD2 identical over 8 bases. The V gene's germline CDR1 is MNHEY and CDR2 SMNVEV (reference sequence). The V gene end was trimmed by 6 bases and the J gene end by 2 bases; junction bases not matched to a gene: 12. This CDR3 is 17 amino acids long. CDR3: CASRQLPGRDPYNEQFF. DNA for the CDR3: TGTGCCAGCAGGCAACTCCCCGGGAGGGACCCCTACAATGAGCAGTTCTTC.

This clonotype was counted many times. The chain links TRBV4-1 to TRBJ2-3, with 8 nucleotides matching TRBD2. V gave up 3 bases and J gave up 3 bases; unmatched junction bases: 8. The CDR3 has 16 residues. Germline V gene lookup returns CDR1 MGHRA and CDR2 YSYEKL. The CDR3 region is CASSHMPGGGTDTQYF. The DNA for the CDR3 is TGCGCCAGCAGCCACATGCCGGGAGGGGGGACAGATACGCAGTATTTT.

This rearrangement joins TRBV6-4 to TRBJ2-1; 7 bases line up with TRBD2. CDR3 size: 16 residues. After removal of 8 bases from V and 0 bases from J, the junction contained 10 bases not matched to a gene. Germline loops: CDR1 MRHNA, CDR2 SNTAGT. In DNA, the CDR3 is TGTGCCAGCTCCCTAGCGGCCACCAGCTCCTACAATGAGCAGTTCTTC. Encoded protein: CASSLAATSSYNEQFF.

The chain recombines TRBV5-1 with TRBJ2-6; possible D gene TRBD2, 6 bases. CDR3 length: 16 residues. From germline, CDR1 is SGHRS and CDR2 YFSETQ. Trimming pared 2 bases from V and 3 bases from J, leaving 12 bases between. The CDR3 spells CASSFGRGNGANVLTF. The DNA of the CDR3 is TGCGCCAGCAGCTTCGGGAGAGGGAATGGGGCCAACGTCCTGACTTTC.

This clonotype was seen ten or more times. This chain connects TRBV4-2 to TRBJ2-3, with a tentative D call TRBD1 (5 bases). The CDR3 loop spans 15 amino acids. The V and J ends lost 0 bases and 2 bases respectively, with 9 bases between them. Germline V lookup: CDR1 LGHNA, CDR2 YNFKEQ. In DNA form, the CDR3 reads TGTGCCAGCAGCCAAGATGGGGCCGCCACAGATACGCAGTATTTT. Translation: CASSQDGAATDTQYF.

This clonotype was counted only a few times. V gene TRBV20-1 combines with J gene TRBJ2-1; D could derive from TRBD1 or TRBD2 (5 bases each). V dropped 3 bases and J dropped 9 bases, with 12 bases sitting between them. Germline CDR1 and CDR2: DFQATT and SNEGSKA (reference sequence). The CDR3 sequence is 12 residues long. CDR3 nucleotide sequence: TGCAGTGCTAGGAAACTTGGGGGTGAGCAGTTCTTC. It yields the protein CSARKLGGEQFF.

This clonotype was observed a handful of times. This rearrangement joins TRBV4-2 to TRBJ2-1; TRBD2 matches at 13 bases. The germline gives CDR1 LGHNA, CDR2 YNFKEQ. The junction had 5 bases not matched to a gene; V was cut back by 0 bases and J by 9 bases. CDR3 length equals 16 residues. In nucleotides, the CDR3 is TGTGCCAGCAGCCAAGATCGGACTAGCGGGAGTAGTGAGCAGTTCTTC. Its protein is CASSQDRTSGSSEQFF.

As for this clonotype: One end of the junction is discordant with germline, which a read error may explain. The J gene is TRBJ1-2, the V gene TRBV11-2; D is unclear. Germline V gene lookup returns CDR1 SGHAT and CDR2 FQNNGV. The CDR3 has 12 residues. The CDR3 DNA reads as TGTGCCAGCAGCTTAGAGACCTATAGCTACACCTTC. Residues: CASSLETYSYTF.

This clonotype was counted a few times. The rearrangement joins TRBV12-3 or TRBV12-4 to TRBJ2-1; D is uncertain. The CDR3 runs 17 residues. The V end was cut by 0 bases, the J end by 0 bases, with 12 bases between. CDR3 region: CASSLAMASGSYNEQFF. The CDR3 region has the DNA TGTGCCAGCAGTTTAGCCATGGCCTCGGGCTCCTACAATGAGCAGTTCTTC.

This clonotype was seen more than once but under ten times. The J gene is TRBJ2-5, the V gene TRBV5-1, with TRBD1 matching over 8 bases. The CDR3 runs 13 residues. Losses at the gene ends were 5 bases for V and 4 bases for J; bases not matched to a gene: 4. The germline gives CDR1 SGHRS, CDR2 YFSETQ. CDR3 in amino acids: CASRDRAGETQYF. For the CDR3, the DNA is TGCGCCAGCAGGGACAGGGCGGGAGAGACCCAGTACTTC.